These 12 T cell receptor beta chains share one sample of origin, sequenced in a study of shared clonotypes between healthy human individuals. Clones were sequenced by immunoSEQ multiplex PCR, and TCRdb holds only the in-frame ones, with some missing. Of about 79,000 clones in the sample, about 65% were seen once. Sequences were obtained from memory CD8+ T cells sorted from blood. Subset defined: CD45RO+ cells pooled with CCR7-negative TemRA cells. These TCRs come from a man aged 25 to 40 in good health.

The chain is built from TRBV6-6 and TRBJ2-1, with D uncertain. The CDR3 totals 15 residues. Germline CDR1 and CDR2: MNHNY and SVGAGI (reference sequence). V lost 6 bases to trimming and J lost 0 bases, with 12 bases between them. CDR3 amino acids: CASRRAISSYNEQFF. The DNA for the CDR3 is TGTGCCAGCAGAAGAGCTATTAGCTCCTACAATGAGCAGTTCTTC.

This clone was found a few times. The chain uses TRBV2 and TRBJ2-6; D is perhaps TRBD2 (6 bases). The CDR3 is made up of 17 amino acids. Germline CDR1 SNHLY, CDR2 FYNNEI. V was clipped by 3 bases and J by 0 bases, with 12 bases between them. The DNA for the CDR3 is TGTGCCAGCAGTGATGGGGACTGGTCCTCTGGGGCCAACGTCCTGACTTTC. Residues: CASSDGDWSSGANVLTF. The variable domain in full, completed from reference TRBV2 and TRBJ2-6, reads EPEVTQTPSHQVTQMGQEVILRCVPISNHLYFYWYRQILGQKVEFLVSFYNNEISEKSEIFDDQFSVERPDGSNFTLKIRSTKLEDSAMYFCASSDGDWSSGANVLTFGAGSRLTVL.

Only a few counts were recorded for this clone. J is TRBJ2-7 and V is TRBV13; the D gene is possibly TRBD2 (5 bases). Germline V gene data show CDR1 as PRHDT and CDR2 as FYEKMQ (reference sequence). The CDR3 runs to 15 residues. Trimming removed 5 bases at V and 0 bases at J, with 14 bases between. The CDR3: CASSARKSGSYEQYF. The DNA of the CDR3 is TGTGCCAGCAGCGCCCGTAAGAGCGGCTCCTACGAGCAGTACTTC.

This clone was seen only a few times. This may arise from a read error, as a much more abundant clone is one base away. This sample also contains other DNA sequences that code for the same CDR3. This chain joins TRBV10-2 and TRBJ2-7; D is ambiguous. The V gene lost 0 bases and the J gene lost 0 bases, with 6 bases spanning the gap. Germline assignment: CDR1 WSHSY and CDR2 SAAADI. CDR3 length equals 14 residues. This chain's CDR3 is CASSESGSSYEQYF. As DNA, the CDR3 is TGCGCCAGCAGTGAGTCGGGAAGCTCCTACGAGCAGTACTTC.

V usage is TRBV2 and J usage is TRBJ2-7; 7 bases map to TRBD2. Germline values: CDR1 SNHLY, CDR2 FYNNEI. CDR3 length: 15 residues. The ends lost 2 bases at V and 2 bases at J; junction bases unmatched: 6. The CDR3 DNA sequence: TGTGCCAGCAGTGAACTCCTAGCGGTGACCTACGAGCAGTACTTC. Protein product: CASSELLAVTYEQYF.

This rearrangement joins TRBV29-1 to TRBJ2-2, with 10 nucleotides matching TRBD2. Germline assignment: CDR1 SQVTM and CDR2 ANQGSEA. V lost 3 bases to trimming and J lost 0 bases; unmatched junction nucleotides: 10. The CDR3 covers 18 residues. CDR3 region: CSVEGGAGGPANTGELFF. DNA of the CDR3: TGCAGCGTTGAGGGGGGAGCGGGAGGGCCCGCGAACACCGGGGAGCTGTTTTTT.

This clone was seen a single time. V is TRBV7-9 and J is TRBJ2-7; 7 bases line up with TRBD1. CDR3 length equals 14 residues. J gave up 3 bases and V 4 bases, and 6 bases lay outside the gene matches. Per germline, CDR1 SEHNR and CDR2 FQNEAQ (reference sequence). The CDR3 region is CASSSTTGNYEQYF. The CDR3 nucleotides read TGTGCCAGCAGCTCCACGACAGGGAACTACGAGCAGTACTTC.

This clone was recorded a few times. The CDR3 loop is CASSGQRRNYGYTF. CDR3 bases: TGTGCCAGCAGCGGGCAACGACGGAACTATGGCTACACCTTC. The chain carries TRBV7-2 and TRBJ1-2; D call uncertain. The CDR3 spans 14 residues. Per the germline V gene, CDR1 is SGHTA and CDR2 is FQGNSA. Trimming left V 5 bases short and J 2 bases short, with 12 bases between. Full variable domain (remainder filled in from reference TRBV7-2 and TRBJ1-2): GAGVSQSPSNKVTEKGKDVELRCDPISGHTALYWYRQSLGQGLEFLIYFQGNSAPDKSGLPSDRFSAERTGGSVSTLTIQRTQQEDSAVYLCASSGQRRNYGYTFGSGTRLTVV.

This clone was counted at least ten times. This CDR3 is also generated by other DNA sequences in the sample. This chain uses TRBV7-9 with TRBJ1-1; D uncertain. Germline V lookup: CDR1 SEHNR, CDR2 FQNEAQ (reference sequence). With 3 bases removed from V and 4 bases from J, the gap between germline ends came to 6 bases. CDR3 size: 12 residues. CDR3 bases: TGTGCCAGCAGCTTGGGGTTCACTGAAGCTTTCTTT. The encoded protein is CASSLGFTEAFF.

At least ten counts were recorded for this clone. This chain connects TRBV6-4 to TRBJ2-2; 8 bases line up with TRBD1. J was trimmed by 1 base and V by 2 bases; bases with no gene match: 0. The CDR3 sequence is 15 residues long. CDR1 is MRHNA and CDR2 is SNTAGT in the germline V gene. The CDR3 reads CASSDGTGNTGELFF. The CDR3 DNA sequence: TGTGCCAGCAGTGACGGGACAGGGAACACCGGGGAGCTGTTTTTT.

Points on this clone: This likely traces to a read error, being one base from a far larger clone. The V and J genes are TRBV6-6 and TRBJ2-1, with no clear D. V gave up 2 bases and J gave up 6 bases, with 5 bases separating them. The germline V gene has CDR1 MNHNY and CDR2 SVGAGI (reference sequence). The CDR3 is 12 residues long. The CDR3 bases are TGTGCCAGCAGTTACGGGTTCAATGAGCAGTTCTTC. Translation gives CASSYGFNEQFF.

This clone was detected only once. The chain links TRBV2 to TRBJ1-5; D not certain. CDR1 is SNHLY and CDR2 is FYNNEI in the germline V gene. Between the trimmed V and J ends, which lost 3 bases and 3 bases, there was a span of 18 bases. This CDR3 is built from 17 residues. CDR3 nucleotide sequence: TGTGCCAGCAGTGATAATAGCCAGGATTACTACAATCAGCCCCAGCATTTT. It is translated as CASSDNSQDYYNQPQHF. The variable domain in full, with the rest retrieved from reference TRBV2 and TRBJ1-5, is EPEVTQTPSHQVTQMGQEVILRCVPISNHLYFYWYRQILGQKVEFLVSFYNNEISEKSEIFDDQFSVERPDGSNFTLKIRSTKLEDSAMYFCASSDNSQDYYNQPQHFGDGTRLSIL.